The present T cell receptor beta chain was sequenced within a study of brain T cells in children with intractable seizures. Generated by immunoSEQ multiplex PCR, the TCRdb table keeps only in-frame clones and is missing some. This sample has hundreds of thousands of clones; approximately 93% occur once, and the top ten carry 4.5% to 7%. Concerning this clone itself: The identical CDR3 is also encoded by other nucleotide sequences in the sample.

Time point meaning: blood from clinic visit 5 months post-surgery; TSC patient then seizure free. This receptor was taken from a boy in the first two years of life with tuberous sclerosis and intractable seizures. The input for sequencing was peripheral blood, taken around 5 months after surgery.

The CDR3 DNA reads as TGTGCCACCAGGGGGACAGGGGAAGAGACCCAGTACTTC. Residues: CATRGTGEETQYF. V usage is TRBV24-1 and J usage is TRBJ2-5; TRBD1 matches at 10 bases. Germline trimming cut 7 bases from V and 3 bases from J; bases unmatched to any gene: 1. This CDR3 region has 13 residues. Per the germline V gene, CDR1 is KGHDR and CDR2 is SFDVKD.